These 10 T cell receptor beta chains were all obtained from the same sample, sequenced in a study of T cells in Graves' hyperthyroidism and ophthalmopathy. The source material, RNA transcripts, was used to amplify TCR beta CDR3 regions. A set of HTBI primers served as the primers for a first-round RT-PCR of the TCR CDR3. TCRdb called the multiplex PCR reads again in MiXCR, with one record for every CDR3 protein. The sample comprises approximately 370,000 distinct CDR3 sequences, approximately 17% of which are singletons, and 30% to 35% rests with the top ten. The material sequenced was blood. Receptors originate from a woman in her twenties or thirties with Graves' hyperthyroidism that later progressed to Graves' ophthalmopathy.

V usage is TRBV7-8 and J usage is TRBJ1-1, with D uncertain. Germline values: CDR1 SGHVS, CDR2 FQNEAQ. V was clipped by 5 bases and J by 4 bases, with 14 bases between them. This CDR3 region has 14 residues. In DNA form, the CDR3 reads TGTGCCAGCAGCCCCCATGTTAGGCGCACTGAAGCTTTCTTT. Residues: CASSPHVRRTEAFF.

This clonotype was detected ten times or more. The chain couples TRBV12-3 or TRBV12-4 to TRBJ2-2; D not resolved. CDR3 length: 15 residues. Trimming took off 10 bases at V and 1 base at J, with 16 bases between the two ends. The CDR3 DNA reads TGTGCCACCACCCCCCGGGCGGAGAACACCGGGGAGCTGTTTTTT. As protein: CATTPRAENTGELFF.

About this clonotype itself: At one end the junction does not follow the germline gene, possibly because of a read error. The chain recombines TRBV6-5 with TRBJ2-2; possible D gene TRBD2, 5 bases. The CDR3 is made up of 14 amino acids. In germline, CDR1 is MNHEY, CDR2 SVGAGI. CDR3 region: CASSPDRLAGEPFF. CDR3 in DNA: TGTGCCAGCAGTCCGGACCGGTTGGCCGGGGAGCCGTTTTTT.

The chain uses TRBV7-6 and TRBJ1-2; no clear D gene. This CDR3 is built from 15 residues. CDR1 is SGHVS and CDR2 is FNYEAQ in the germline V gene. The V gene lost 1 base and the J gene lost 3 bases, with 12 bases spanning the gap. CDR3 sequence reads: CASSLVLGDHYGYTF. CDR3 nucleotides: TGTGCCAGCAGCTTAGTCCTCGGAGACCACTATGGCTACACCTTC.

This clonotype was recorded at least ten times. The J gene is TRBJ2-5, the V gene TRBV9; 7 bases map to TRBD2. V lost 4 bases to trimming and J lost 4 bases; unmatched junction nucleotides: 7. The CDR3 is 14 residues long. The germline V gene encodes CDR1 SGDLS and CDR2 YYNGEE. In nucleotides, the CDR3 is TGTGCCAGCAGCCCCCCGGGGAGGGGAGAGACCCAGTACTTC. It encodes CASSPPGRGETQYF.

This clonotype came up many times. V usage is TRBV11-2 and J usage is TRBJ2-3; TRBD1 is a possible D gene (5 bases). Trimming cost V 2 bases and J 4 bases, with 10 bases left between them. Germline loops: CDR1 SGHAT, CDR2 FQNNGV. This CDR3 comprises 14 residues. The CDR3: CASSLTGEADTQYF. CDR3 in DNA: TGTGCCAGCAGCTTAACAGGAGAGGCAGATACGCAGTATTTT.

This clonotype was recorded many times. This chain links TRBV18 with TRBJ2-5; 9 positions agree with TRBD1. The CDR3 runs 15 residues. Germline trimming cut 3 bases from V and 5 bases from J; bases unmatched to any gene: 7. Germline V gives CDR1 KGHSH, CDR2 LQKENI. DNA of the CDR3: TGTGCCAGCTCACCCCGGGACAGGGTTCGGGAGACCCAGTACTTC. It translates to CASSPRDRVRETQYF.

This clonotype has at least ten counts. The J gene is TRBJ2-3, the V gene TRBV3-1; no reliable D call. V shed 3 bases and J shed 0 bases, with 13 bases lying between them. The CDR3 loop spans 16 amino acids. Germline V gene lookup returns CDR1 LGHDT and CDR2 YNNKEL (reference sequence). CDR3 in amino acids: CASSHFSAVSTDTQYF. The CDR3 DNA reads TGTGCCAGCAGCCATTTTTCGGCCGTGAGCACAGATACGCAGTATTTT.

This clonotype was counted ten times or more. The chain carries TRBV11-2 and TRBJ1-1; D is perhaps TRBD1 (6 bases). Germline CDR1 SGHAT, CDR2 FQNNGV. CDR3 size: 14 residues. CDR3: CATAGRGGGTEAFF. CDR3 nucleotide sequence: TGTGCTACAGCAGGTAGAGGGGGGGGGACTGAAGCTTTCTTT.

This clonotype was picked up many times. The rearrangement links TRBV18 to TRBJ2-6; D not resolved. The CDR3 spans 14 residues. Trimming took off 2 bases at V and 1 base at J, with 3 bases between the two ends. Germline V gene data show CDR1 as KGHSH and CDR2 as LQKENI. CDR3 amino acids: CASSPGSGANVLTF. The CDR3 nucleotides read TGTGCCAGCTCACCAGGGTCTGGGGCCAACGTCCTGACTTTC. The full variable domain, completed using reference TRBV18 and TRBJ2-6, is NAGVMQNPRHLVRRRGQEARLRCSPMKGHSHVYWYRQLPEEGLKFMVYLQKENIIDESGMPKERFSAEFPKEGPSILRIQQVVRGDSAAYFCASSPGSGANVLTFGAGSRLTVL.